Listed below are T cell receptor beta chains from one sample, sequenced in a study of cytomegalovirus exposure and HLA in healthy donors. Profiling relied on immunoSEQ multiplex PCR, and the TCRdb table lists in-frame clones only, not all of them. Of about 130,000 clones in the sample, approximately 79% were seen once. Specimen: PBMCs. The receptors originated from a man aged 25-45 years in good health and CMV-seronegative. Both conserved end residues are part of each CDR3. Fields, in order: clone size, J gene, V gene, D gene, CDR3 protein, CDR3 DNA. A D gene is named only where the DNA matches it firmly. A clone size is listed for some rows: how often the clone was seen (once, few, many), or a class if it is expanded.

>-|TRBJ2-7|TRBV5-1|TRBD1
CASSLRTGNDEQYF
TGCGCCAGCAGCCTAAGGACAGGGAACGACGAGCAGTACTTC
>-|TRBJ2-1|TRBV4-1|-
CASSQGRGGLNEQFF
TGCGCCAGCAGCCAAGGAAGGGGGGGACTGAATGAGCAGTTCTTC
>-|TRBJ1-1|TRBV4-2|TRBD1
CASSQEGTAQANTEAFF
TGTGCCAGCAGCCAAGAGGGGACAGCACAGGCGAACACTGAAGCTTTCTTT
>-|TRBJ2-2|TRBV7-6|TRBD2
CASSLLASGGATGELFF
TGTGCCAGCAGCTTACTGGCTAGCGGGGGGGCGACCGGGGAGCTGTTTTTT
>-|TRBJ2-3|TRBV15|TRBD1
CATRKGQGYTDTQYF
TGTGCCACCAGGAAAGGACAGGGATACACAGATACGCAGTATTTT
>once|TRBJ1-1|TRBV11-2|-
CASSLAGGLEAFF
TGTGCCAGCAGCTTGGCCGGGGGGCTTGAAGCTTTCTTT
>once|TRBJ2-7|TRBV9|TRBD1
CASSVGTGAEPYEQYF
TGTGCCAGCAGCGTAGGGACAGGGGCGGAACCATACGAGCAGTACTTC
>-|TRBJ2-1|TRBV27|TRBD2
CASSWTSGGANEQFF
TGTGCCAGCAGTTGGACTAGCGGGGGGGCAAATGAGCAGTTCTTC
>-|TRBJ1-6|TRBV11-1|-
CASSLDRGSYNSPLHF
TGTGCCAGCAGCTTGGACAGAGGATCCTATAATTCACCCCTCCACTTT
>-|TRBJ1-5|TRBV28|-
CASQTGPRNQPQHF
TGTGCCAGCCAAACAGGGCCTCGAAATCAGCCCCAGCATTTT
>-|TRBJ1-6|TRBV28|TRBD1
CASSLNTFLQQGANSPLHF
TGTGCCAGCAGTTTAAATACGTTCCTACAACAGGGGGCGAACTCACCCCTCCACTTT
>few|TRBJ1-6|TRBV2|-
CASSQSYNSPLHF
TGTGCCAGCAGTCAGTCATATAATTCACCCCTCCACTTT
>-|TRBJ2-3|TRBV6-6|TRBD2
CASRTSLADTQYF
TGTGCCAGCAGGACTAGCTTGGCAGATACGCAGTATTTT
>-|TRBJ2-1|TRBV7-9|-
CASSQLLPGSHEQFF
TGTGCCAGCAGCCAACTTTTGCCGGGGTCTCATGAGCAGTTCTTC
>-|TRBJ2-7|TRBV10-3|TRBD2
CAISATGTSFEQYF
TGTGCCATCAGTGCCACCGGGACTAGCTTCGAGCAGTACTTC
>few|TRBJ1-5|TRBV19|-
CASRYGESNQPQHF
TGTGCCAGTAGATACGGGGAGAGCAATCAGCCCCAGCATTTT
>-|TRBJ2-3|TRBV5-1|TRBD1
CASRRQGVVGDTQYF
TGCGCCAGCAGGCGGCAGGGGGTTGTAGGAGATACGCAGTATTTT
>-|TRBJ2-7|TRBV18|-
CASSPPGPSSYEQYF
TGTGCCAGCTCACCACCTGGCCCTTCTTCCTACGAGCAGTACTTC
>few|TRBJ1-3|TRBV5-1|-
CASSLGDNIDTIYF
TGCGCCAGCAGCTTGGGGGACAACATAGACACCATATATTTT
>-|TRBJ1-2|TRBV6-5|TRBD1
CASTRGRDDGYTF
TGTGCCAGCACCAGGGGGCGCGATGATGGCTACACCTTC
>medium-sized|TRBJ2-3|TRBV6-1|TRBD2
CASSERAGGPTDTQYF
TGTGCCAGCAGTGAAAGGGCGGGGGGGCCCACAGATACGCAGTATTTT
>-|TRBJ2-2|TRBV6-1|-
CASTGTPNTGELFF
TGTGCCAGCACCGGGACACCAAACACCGGGGAGCTGTTTTTT
>once|TRBJ2-1|TRBV5-1|TRBD2
CASSLGLADQEQFF
TGCGCCAGCAGCTTGGGACTAGCAGATCAGGAGCAGTTCTTC
>-|TRBJ1-5|TRBV19|-
CASSIKGLNQPQHF
TGTGCCAGTAGTATAAAAGGACTTAATCAGCCCCAGCATTTT
>-|TRBJ1-3|TRBV19|TRBD1
CASGTGTGNTIYF
TGTGCCAGTGGGACAGGGACTGGAAACACCATATATTTT
>-|TRBJ2-5|TRBV6-6|TRBD2
CASSYPPFSGVETQYF
TGTGCCAGCAGTTACCCCCCTTTTAGCGGGGTAGAGACCCAGTACTTC
>-|TRBJ1-1|TRBV5-4|-
CASSLTGQNTEAFF
TGTGCCAGCAGCTTGACGGGACAAAACACTGAAGCTTTCTTT
>-|TRBJ1-2|TRBV5-5|TRBD1
CASSRPGQGYGYTF
TGTGCCAGCAGCCGACCGGGACAGGGGTATGGCTACACCTTC
>-|TRBJ2-7|TRBV6-6|TRBD1
CASSYPGGRYEQYF
TGTGCCAGCAGTTACCCAGGGGGCAGGTACGAGCAGTACTTC
>-|TRBJ1-6|TRBV7-9|TRBD1
CASSTRQGDSPLHF
TGTGCCAGCAGCACCCGACAGGGAGATTCACCCCTCCACTTT
>-|TRBJ2-2|TRBV5-4|-
CASSSSTGRVAGELFF
TGTGCCAGCAGCTCTTCGACAGGTCGGGTTGCCGGGGAGCTGTTTTTT
>once|TRBJ2-7|TRBV7-9|TRBD2
CASSLAGREQYF
TGTGCCAGCAGCCTAGCCGGGAGGGAGCAGTACTTC
>-|TRBJ1-6|TRBV10-3|-
CAIRGGGNSPLHF
TGTGCCATCAGGGGGGGAGGTAATTCACCCCTCCACTTT
>-|TRBJ1-5|TRBV7-2|TRBD1
CASSFRQGDQPQHF
TGTGCCAGCAGCTTCCGGCAGGGGGATCAGCCCCAGCATTTT
>few|TRBJ1-1|TRBV11-1|TRBD1
CASSLGDRAGAEAFF
TGTGCCAGCAGCTTAGGGGACAGGGCGGGGGCTGAAGCTTTCTTT
>-|TRBJ2-7|TRBV28|-
CASSSWGRQYEQYF
TGTGCCAGCAGTTCATGGGGGCGACAGTACGAGCAGTACTTC